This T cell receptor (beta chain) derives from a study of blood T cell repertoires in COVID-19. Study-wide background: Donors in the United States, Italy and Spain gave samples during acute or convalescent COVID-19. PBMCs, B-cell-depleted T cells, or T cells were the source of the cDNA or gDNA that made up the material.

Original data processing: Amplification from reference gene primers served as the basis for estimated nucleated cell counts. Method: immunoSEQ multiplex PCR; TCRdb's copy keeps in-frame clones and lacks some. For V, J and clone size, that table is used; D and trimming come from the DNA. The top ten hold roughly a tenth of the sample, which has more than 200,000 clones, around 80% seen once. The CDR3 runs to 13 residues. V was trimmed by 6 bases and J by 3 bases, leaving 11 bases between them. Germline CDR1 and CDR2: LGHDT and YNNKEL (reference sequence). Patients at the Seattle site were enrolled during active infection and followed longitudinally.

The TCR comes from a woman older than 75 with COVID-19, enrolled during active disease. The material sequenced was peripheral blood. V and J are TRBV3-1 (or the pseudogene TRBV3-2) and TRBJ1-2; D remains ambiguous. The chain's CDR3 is CASSRREDYGYTF. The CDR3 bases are TGTGCCAGCAGTCGTCGGGAAGACTATGGCTACACCTTC.